The sequence of this T cell receptor beta chain was determined in a study of blood T cell repertoires in COVID-19. Between the trimmed V and J ends, which lost 0 bases and 9 bases, there was a span of 15 bases. The CDR3 has 15 amino acids. Per germline, CDR1 MNHNY and CDR2 SVGAGI (reference sequence). The method was immunoSEQ multiplex PCR; TCRdb's version includes in-frame clones alone and lacks a portion of them. Of under 45,000 clones in the sample, approximately 88% were seen once. This TCR was sampled from a human donor in a cohort sampled during active COVID-19. The sequencing sample was made of peripheral blood. J is TRBJ1-5 and V is TRBV6-6, with D possibly matching TRBD1 (5 bases). CDR3 in amino acids: CASSYSTVGGSPQHF. The CDR3 bases are TGTGCCAGCAGTTACTCGACCGTCGGGGGATCGCCCCAGCATTTT.